Sequencing of this T cell receptor (beta chain) was carried out in a study of Graves' ophthalmopathy and Graves' hyperthyroidism. Findings and limits, study-wide: Among expanded thyroid clonotypes above 0.001 frequency, most also occurred in blood.

RNA transcripts were the source from which TCR beta CDR3 regions were amplified. RT-PCR in the first round used HTBI primers; a second-round multiplex PCR followed. TCRdb re-called the multiplex PCR reads through MiXCR, storing one row per CDR3 protein. Seen here are fewer than 600,000 distinct CDR3 sequences, approximately 14% observed once, and the top ten hold 9.8%. CDR1 is DFQATT, CDR2 SNEGSKA, per germline (reference sequence). The CDR3 extends over 12 amino acids. Trimming cost V 6 bases and J 10 bases, with 18 bases left between them. CAS ≥3, NOSPECS ≥4, moderate-to-severe activity and duration under 3 months marked donors with ophthalmopathy. Clinical symptoms, serum thyroxine, TRAb, thyroid ultrasound and orbital computed tomography determined diagnosis. This clonotype was found many times. Antigen specificity is unknown.

The receptor's source is a woman younger than 45 with Graves' ophthalmopathy. The sample was blood. The chain is built from TRBV20-1 and TRBJ1-1; the D gene is possibly TRBD1 (6 bases). CDR3 region: CSAAPGTKPAFF. The CDR3 bases are TGCAGTGCAGCTCCCGGGACAAAACCAGCTTTCTTT.